This TCR beta chain was found in a study of cytomegalovirus exposure and HLA in healthy donors. The PCR employed 60 Vbeta primers together with 13 Jbeta primers. Clones were read by immunoSEQ multiplex PCR, and TCRdb kept only the in-frame ones, dropping some. The table lists about 200,000 clones, 82% of them singletons, with 0.075% to 0.1% in the top ten. Points on this clone: Its antigen is as yet unknown.

Study results and caveats: Presence/absence comparisons presumed near-even sequencing depth among donors. Reportedly, HLA-A and HLA-B alleles of most subjects were accurately predicted from TCR beta. Cytomegalovirus association was assigned to 170 or so TCR beta chains.

Germline V lookup: CDR1 SNHLY, CDR2 FYNNEI. The CDR3 loop spans 14 amino acids. The J segment lost 0 bases and the V segment lost 6 bases, leaving 2 bases of the junction unmatched. V gene TRBV2 combines with J gene TRBJ1-5, with 7 bases fitting TRBD1. This sequence was found in a boy aged 2-9 years in good health and CMV-seronegative. The sample taken for sequencing was PBMCs. This CDR3 is CASRDRVSNQPQHF. The CDR3 nucleotides read TGTGCCAGCAGAGACAGGGTTAGCAATCAGCCCCAGCATTTT.